Below, one T cell receptor beta chain is given with its context. This sample stems from a study of blood T cell repertoires in COVID-19. Looking at the study overall: The study drew acute and convalescent COVID-19 samples from the United States, Italy and Spain. T cells, B-cell-depleted T cells, or PBMCs provided the cDNA or gDNA that served as material.

The germline gives CDR1 GTSNPN, CDR2 SVGIG (reference sequence). V was cut by 5 bases and J by 6 bases, with 14 bases left in between. The CDR3 sequence is 13 residues long. How the authors handled the data: From reference gene primer amplification, estimates of nucleated cell counts were derived. Profiling relied on immunoSEQ multiplex PCR, and the TCRdb table lists in-frame clones only, not all of them. The V and J calls and clone size come from that table; D and trimming were worked out from the DNA. The repertoire holds some 56,000 clones, with roughly 70% as singletons. This sequence joins TRBV30 and TRBJ1-5; D may be TRBD1 (6 bases). The sequenced material came from peripheral blood. This TCR was sampled from a woman in her forties or fifties with active or convalescent COVID-19. The CDR3 spells CAWGKQGLQPQHF. CDR3 sequence (DNA): TGTGCCTGGGGTAAACAGGGCCTTCAGCCCCAGCATTTT. The full variable domain, in which reference TRBV30 and TRBJ1-5 provide the parts outside the CDR3, is SQTIHQWPATLVQPVGSPLSLECTVEGTSNPNLYWYRQAAGRGLQLLFYSVGIGQISSEVPQNLSASRPQDRQFILSSKKLLLSDSGFYLCAWGKQGLQPQHFGDGTRLSIL.